The TCR beta chain described here comes from a study of cytomegalovirus exposure and HLA in healthy donors. Study-level points and caveats: Altogether, 164 TCR beta chains were recorded as cytomegalovirus-associated.

Germline-derived CDR1 and CDR2 are SGHVS and FQNEAQ. The CDR3 loop spans 15 amino acids. The V and J ends lost 3 bases and 2 bases respectively, with 11 bases between them. Worth noting for this clone: Antigen: not known.

The assay was immunoSEQ multiplex PCR, and TCRdb's table has in-frame clones only and misses some. In the table there are around 150,000 clones, around nine tenths of which are singletons. This chain joins TRBV7-8 and TRBJ2-1, with TRBD2 as a possible D gene (6 bases). The specimen was PBMCs. The receptor was derived from a woman aged 18-35 years in good health and CMV-seropositive. CDR3 protein: CASSFGGTAYNEQFF. The CDR3 DNA reads as TGTGCCAGCAGCTTTGGCGGGACCGCCTACAATGAGCAGTTCTTC.